Listed here are 2 T cell receptor beta chains from one sample, sequenced in a study of blood T cell repertoires in COVID-19. TCRdb's table, derived via immunoSEQ multiplex PCR, lists solely in-frame clones and lacks some. The table shows approximately 60,000 clones, with around four fifths occurring only once. What was sequenced was peripheral blood. The receptors come from an elderly woman with acute or convalescent COVID-19.

This rearrangement joins TRBV28 to TRBJ1-4; no clear D gene. V was cut by 3 bases and J by 8 bases, with 10 bases left in between. Germline assignment: CDR1 MDHEN and CDR2 SYDVKM. This CDR3 region has 13 residues. Written as DNA, the CDR3 is TGTGCCAGCAGTTTGAGACTGTCGGAAAAACTGTTTTTT. Translated, it gives CASSLRLSEKLFF.

This chain connects TRBV9 to TRBJ1-1; D not certain. In germline, CDR1 is SGDLS, CDR2 YYNGEE. Trimming took off 3 bases at V and 3 bases at J, with 9 bases between the two ends. This CDR3 comprises 13 residues. CDR3 sequence reads: CASSAPGDTEAFF. In nucleotides, the CDR3 is TGTGCCAGCAGCGCCCCGGGTGACACTGAAGCTTTCTTT.